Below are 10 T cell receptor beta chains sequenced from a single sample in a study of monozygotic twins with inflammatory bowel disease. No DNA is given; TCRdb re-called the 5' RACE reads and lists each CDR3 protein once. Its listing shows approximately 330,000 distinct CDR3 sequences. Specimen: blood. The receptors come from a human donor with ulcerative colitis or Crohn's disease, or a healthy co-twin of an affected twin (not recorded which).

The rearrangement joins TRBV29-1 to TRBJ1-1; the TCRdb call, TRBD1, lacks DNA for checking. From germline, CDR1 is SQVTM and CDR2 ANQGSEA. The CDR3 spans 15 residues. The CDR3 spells CSVDLAGGRDTEAFF.

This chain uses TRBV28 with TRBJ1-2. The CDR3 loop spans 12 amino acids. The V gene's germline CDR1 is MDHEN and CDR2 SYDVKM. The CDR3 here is CASSYQGYGYTF.

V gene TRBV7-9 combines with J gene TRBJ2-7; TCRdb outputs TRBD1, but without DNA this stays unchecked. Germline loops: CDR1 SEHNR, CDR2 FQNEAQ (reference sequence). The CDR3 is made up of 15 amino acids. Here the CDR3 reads CASSSFGGSVYEQYF. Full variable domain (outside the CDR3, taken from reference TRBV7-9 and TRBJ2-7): DTGVSQNPRHKITKRGQNVTFRCDPISEHNRLYWYRQTLGQGPEFLTYFQNEAQLEKSRLLSDRFSAERPKGSFSTLEIQRTEQGDSAMYLCASSSFGGSVYEQYFGPGTRLTVT.

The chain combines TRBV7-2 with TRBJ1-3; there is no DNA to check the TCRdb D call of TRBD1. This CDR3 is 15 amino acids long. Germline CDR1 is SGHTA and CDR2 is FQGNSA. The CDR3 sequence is CASSLRGAAGNTIYF.

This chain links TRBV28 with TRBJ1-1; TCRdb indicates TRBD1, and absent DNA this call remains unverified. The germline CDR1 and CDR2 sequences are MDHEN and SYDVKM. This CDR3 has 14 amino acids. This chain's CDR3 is CASRDRDTNTEAFF.

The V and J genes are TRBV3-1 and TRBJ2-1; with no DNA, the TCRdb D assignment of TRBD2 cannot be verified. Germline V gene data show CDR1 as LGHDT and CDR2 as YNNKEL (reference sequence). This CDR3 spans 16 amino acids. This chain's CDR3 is CASSQLALAGVNEQFF.

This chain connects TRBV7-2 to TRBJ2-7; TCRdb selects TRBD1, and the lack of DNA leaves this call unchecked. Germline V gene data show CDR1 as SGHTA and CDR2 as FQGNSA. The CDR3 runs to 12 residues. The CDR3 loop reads CASSPTGGEQYF. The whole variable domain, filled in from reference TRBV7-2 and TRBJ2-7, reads GAGVSQSPSNKVTEKGKDVELRCDPISGHTALYWYRQSLGQGLEFLIYFQGNSAPDKSGLPSDRFSAERTGGSVSTLTIQRTQQEDSAVYLCASSPTGGEQYFGPGTRLTVT.

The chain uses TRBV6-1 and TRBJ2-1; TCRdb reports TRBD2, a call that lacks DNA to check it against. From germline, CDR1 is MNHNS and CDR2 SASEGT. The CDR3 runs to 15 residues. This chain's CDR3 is CASSIGGAGKNEQFF.

This chain's CDR3 is CATSKREGEQFF. V is TRBV15 and J is TRBJ2-1; there is no DNA to check the TCRdb D call of TRBD2. CDR1 and CDR2 from the germline V gene are LNHNV and YYDKDF (reference sequence). The length of the CDR3 is 12 residues.

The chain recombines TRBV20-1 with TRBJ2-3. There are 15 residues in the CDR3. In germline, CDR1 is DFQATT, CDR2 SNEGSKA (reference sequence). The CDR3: CSGETTSEYTDTQYF.